These T cell receptor beta chains were read from a single sample in a study of chemoradiotherapy in HPV16-positive cancers. Sequencing was performed with immunoSEQ multiplex PCR; in TCRdb, only in-frame clones are kept and a portion is missing. The sample records 12,000 or so clones, around 87% being singletons. This sample comprised blood, obtained from a patient who underwent chemoradiotherapy. The receptors derive from a human donor with HPV-associated anogenital cancer. CDR3s include the opening cysteine and the closing phenylalanine or tryptophan. The D gene is left open where the match is weak. Clone size is stated in some rows and not others, as once, few, many or a class when expanded.

>TRBJ1-5|.|TRBD1|TRBV5-1
CASSTGGERPQHF
TGCGCCAGCAGCACAGGGGGCGAGAGGCCCCAGCATTTT
>TRBJ1-4|.|.|TRBV9
CASSGETNEKLFF
TGTGCCAGCAGCGGAGAAACTAATGAAAAACTGTTTTTT
>TRBJ2-3|.|TRBD2|TRBV30
CAWSYATSGGTRDTQYF
TGTGCCTGGAGTTATGCGACTAGCGGGGGGACTAGGGATACGCAGTATTTT
>TRBJ2-5|.|TRBD1|TRBV5-1
CASSTTGSFRETQYF
TGCGCCAGCAGTACGACAGGGTCATTCCGAGAGACCCAGTACTTC
>TRBJ2-5|.|TRBD2|TRBV5-6
CASSLGLAGGRGQETQYF
TGTGCCAGCAGCTTGGGACTAGCGGGGGGCCGGGGACAAGAGACCCAGTACTTC
>TRBJ1-1|.|.|TRBV5-4
CASSQELTLTEAFF
TGCGCCAGCAGCCAAGAGCTCACCCTCACTGAAGCTTTCTTT
>TRBJ1-3|few|.|TRBV5-1
CASSLGRPNSGNTIYF
TGCGCCAGCAGCTTGGGACGGCCGAACTCTGGAAACACCATATATTTT
>TRBJ1-5|.|.|TRBV21-1
CASSPDRGQARTQPQHF
TGTGCCAGCTCCCCAGACAGGGGGCAAGCGCGGACTCAGCCCCAGCATTTT
>TRBJ1-5|.|TRBD1|TRBV6-1
CASIHRGSQPQHF
TGTGCCAGCATTCACAGGGGCAGTCAGCCCCAGCATTTT
>TRBJ2-3|.|.|TRBV5-1
CASSLEMGAGTDTQYF
TGCGCCAGCAGCTTGGAAATGGGGGCTGGCACAGATACGCAGTATTTT
>TRBJ1-2|.|.|TRBV6-4
CASSETWQPYGYTF
TGTGCCAGCAGTGAAACGTGGCAACCGTATGGCTACACCTTC
>TRBJ1-1|.|.|TRBV10-2
CASRGGYQMNTEAFF
TGCGCCAGCAGGGGGGGCTACCAAATGAACACTGAAGCTTTCTTT
>TRBJ2-7|.|TRBD1|TRBV6-5
CASSYSDRTGRNEQYF
TGTGCCAGCAGTTACTCCGACCGGACAGGGAGGAACGAGCAGTACTTC
>TRBJ2-1|.|TRBD1|TRBV9
CASSVFPGTDNEQFF
TGTGCCAGCAGCGTATTCCCGGGGACAGACAATGAGCAGTTCTTC
>TRBJ1-2|.|TRBD1|TRBV9
CASSQGELGGYTF
TGTGCCAGCTCTCAGGGGGAATTAGGTGGCTACACCTTC
>TRBJ2-7|.|TRBD1|TRBV7-6
CASSSGQGDQYEQYF
TGTGCCAGCAGTTCTGGACAGGGGGATCAATACGAGCAGTACTTC
>TRBJ1-1|.|.|TRBV27
CASSLQGRDTEAFF
TGTGCCAGCAGTTTACAGGGAAGAGACACTGAAGCTTTCTTT
>TRBJ2-3|.|.|TRBV14
CASSQRSISTDTQYF
TGTGCCAGCAGCCAGCGGAGCATAAGCACAGATACGCAGTATTTT
>TRBJ2-5|few|.|TRBV9
CASSVWQGTQETQYF
TGTGCCAGCAGCGTTTGGCAGGGAACCCAAGAGACCCAGTACTTC
>TRBJ1-2|.|TRBD1|TRBV19
CASSINSEQGSFYGYTF
TGTGCCAGTAGTATAAATTCGGAACAGGGGTCTTTCTATGGCTACACCTTC
>TRBJ1-1|.|TRBD1|TRBV2
CASSRDRVRNTEAFF
TGTGCCAGCAGCCGGGACAGGGTGAGGAACACTGAAGCTTTCTTT
>TRBJ1-1|.|.|TRBV29-1
CSVEGGSMGTEAFF
TGCAGCGTTGAAGGGGGGAGTATGGGCACTGAAGCTTTCTTT
>TRBJ2-7|.|TRBD2|TRBV5-1
CASSLYSTGTSGGSGVREQYF
TGCGCCAGCAGCCTATACAGCACCGGGACTAGCGGGGGGTCAGGGGTTCGGGAGCAGTACTTC
>TRBJ2-7|.|.|TRBV4-2
CASSQDLYEQYF
TGTGCCAGCAGCCAAGATCTCTACGAGCAGTACTTC
>TRBJ1-2|.|TRBD1|TRBV29-1
CSAGDRSDGYTF
TGCAGCGCCGGGGACAGAAGTGATGGCTACACCTTC
>TRBJ2-1|.|TRBD1|TRBV27
CASSLLSPGQGPNEQFF
TGTGCCAGCAGTTTATTATCACCGGGACAGGGGCCCAATGAGCAGTTCTTC
>TRBJ1-2|.|.|TRBV5-4
CASSFRKGLDYGYTF
TGTGCCAGCAGCTTTAGGAAGGGGCTGGACTATGGCTACACCTTC
>TRBJ1-2|once|TRBD1|TRBV9
CASSVAMTGWYGYTF
TGTGCCAGCAGCGTAGCGATGACAGGGTGGTATGGCTACACCTTC
>TRBJ1-2|.|.|TRBV7-9
CASSLEPVYGYTF
TGTGCCAGCAGCTTAGAGCCCGTCTATGGCTACACCTTC
>TRBJ2-7|.|TRBD1|TRBV4-1
CASSHPPDRKQYF
TGCGCCAGCAGCCATCCGCCGGACAGGAAGCAGTACTTC
>TRBJ1-6|.|TRBD1|TRBV7-6
CASSLTGGDSPLHF
TGTGCCAGCAGCTTGACAGGGGGCGATTCACCCCTCCACTTT
>TRBJ1-4|.|.|TRBV6-5
CASTVRANEKLFF
TGTGCCAGCACCGTCCGGGCTAATGAAAAACTGTTTTTT
>TRBJ2-1|.|.|TRBV19
CASTDWGTLANEQFF
TGTGCCAGTACTGACTGGGGGACTTTAGCCAATGAGCAGTTCTTC
>TRBJ1-2|.|.|TRBV2
CASSVGLTAGYTF
TGTGCCAGCAGTGTGGGGCTAACGGCTGGCTACACCTTC
>TRBJ1-5|few|.|TRBV10-1
CASSEQDQPQHF
TGCGCCAGCAGTGAGCAGGATCAGCCCCAGCATTTT
>TRBJ2-5|.|.|TRBV5-6
CASSLPRGSQETQYF
TGTGCCAGCAGCTTGCCGAGGGGGTCCCAAGAGACCCAGTACTTC
>TRBJ1-2|.|TRBD1|TRBV7-6
CASSLQGQGNYGYTF
TGTGCCAGCAGCTTGCAGGGACAGGGGAACTATGGCTACACCTTC
>TRBJ2-7|.|.|TRBV2
CASSEPPWRQGGSDFDEQYF
TGTGCCAGCAGTGAACCCCCCTGGCGGCAGGGAGGCTCGGATTTCGACGAGCAGTACTTC
>TRBJ2-7|.|TRBD1|TRBV18
CASSPFGTGPYEQYF
TGTGCCAGCTCACCCTTCGGGACAGGACCCTACGAGCAGTACTTC
>TRBJ2-5|once|.|TRBV11-2
CASSLGPETQYF
TGTGCCAGCAGCTTAGGCCCCGAGACCCAGTACTTC
>TRBJ2-3|.|.|TRBV18
CASSPDGTSTDTQYF
TGTGCCAGCTCCCCGGACGGGACTAGCACAGATACGCAGTATTTT
>TRBJ2-1|.|.|TRBV6-1
CASSEVDYNEQFF
TGTGCCAGCAGTGAAGTGGATTACAATGAGCAGTTCTTC
>TRBJ2-7|.|TRBD2|TRBV10-3
CAIESSGGAGEQYF
TGTGCCATCGAATCCAGCGGGGGGGCGGGAGAGCAGTACTTC
>TRBJ1-1|.|TRBD1|TRBV18
CASSPKGQSAFF
TGTGCCAGCTCACCCAAGGGACAGTCAGCTTTCTTT
>TRBJ2-3|.|TRBD1|TRBV14
CASSPGGAFTDTQYF
TGTGCCAGCAGTCCAGGGGGCGCCTTCACAGATACGCAGTATTTT
>TRBJ1-5|.|TRBD1|TRBV6-1
CASSWTGENQPQHF
TGTGCCAGCAGTTGGACAGGGGAAAATCAGCCCCAGCATTTT
>TRBJ1-3|.|.|TRBV2
CATSGRSGNTIYF
TGTGCCACATCCGGGAGGTCTGGAAACACCATATATTTT
>TRBJ2-7|once|.|TRBV29-1
CSVEDHDSYEQYF
TGCAGCGTTGAAGATCACGACTCCTACGAGCAGTACTTC
>TRBJ2-1|.|TRBD1|TRBV7-2
CASSPKRGTGGYNEQFF
TGTGCCAGCAGCCCGAAGAGGGGGACAGGGGGCTACAATGAGCAGTTCTTC
>TRBJ2-3|.|.|TRBV7-2
CASSPASTDTQYF
TGTGCCAGCAGCCCAGCTAGCACAGATACGCAGTATTTT
>TRBJ1-2|once|.|TRBV5-6
CASSLVGGTNYGYTF
TGTGCCAGCAGCTTGGTGGGGGGTACTAACTATGGCTACACCTTC
>TRBJ1-1|.|.|TRBV12-5
CASAAFYGDTEAFF
TGTGCTAGTGCAGCCTTCTATGGGGACACTGAAGCTTTCTTT
>TRBJ1-4|.|.|TRBV10-1
CASSEGASDEKLFF
TGCGCCAGCAGTGAGGGGGCGAGTGATGAAAAACTGTTTTTT